This TCR beta chain was captured in a study of cytomegalovirus exposure and HLA in healthy donors. Study findings and constraints: TCR beta sequences numbering 15,000 to 20,000 were associated with HLA alleles at 0.05 false discovery rate in a later analysis. Reportedly, diagnosis of cytomegalovirus status by the classifier showed high specificity and sensitivity.

Per the germline V gene, CDR1 is SEHNR and CDR2 is FQNEAQ (reference sequence). The CDR3 covers 12 residues. Regarding this clone: Its target is not known. An end of the junction differs from the germline gene, which may be a read error.

It was with 60 Vbeta and 13 Jbeta primers that the PCR ran. The method was immunoSEQ multiplex PCR; TCRdb's version includes in-frame clones alone and lacks a portion of them. Of about 200,000 clones listed, approximately 80% were seen once; the top ten hold 1.8%. V and J are TRBV7-9 and TRBJ2-7; perhaps TRBD2 as D (6 bases). The TCR originated in a woman in her 30s in good health and CMV-seronegative. Sequencing was done on a sample of PBMCs. The CDR3 loop reads CSSTSKAGEQYF. CDR3 DNA sequence: TGTTCCAGCACCTCAAAGGCGGGGGAGCAGTACTTC.